This T cell receptor (beta chain) stems from a study of T cells in Graves' hyperthyroidism and ophthalmopathy. The investigators amplified TCR beta CDR3 regions from RNA transcripts. TCR CDR3 underwent first-round RT-PCR with the HTBI primer set. In TCRdb, the multiplex PCR reads were re-called with MiXCR into one record per CDR3 protein. Of hundreds of thousands of distinct CDR3 sequences listed, around 20% are singletons. CDR3 length: 15 amino acids. In germline, CDR1 is KGHSH, CDR2 LQKENI. V lost 6 bases and J 7 bases, leaving 18 bases between the germline ends. In this sample, this clonotype turned up a few times.

The source material was blood. The rearrangement links TRBV18 to TRBJ1-4; D might be TRBD1 (5 bases). This TCR was sampled from a man aged 40-49 years with Graves' hyperthyroidism. CDR3 amino acids: CASSRLLAGGEKLFF. Here the CDR3 DNA reads TGTGCCAGCTCGCGGCTACTAGCCGGGGGTGAAAAACTGTTTTTT.